The clone carrying this T cell receptor beta chain was seen a few times. Its antigen is not known. Quantitative 5'-RACE with molecular barcodes produced the TCR beta libraries. TCRdb re-called the 5' RACE reads through MiXCR, storing one row per CDR3 protein. The sample yields a few hundred thousand distinct CDR3 sequences, about a fifth seen once. From germline, CDR1 is SGHRS and CDR2 YFSETQ. The CDR3 is made up of 15 amino acids. V lost 4 bases and J lost 8; bases outside the gene matches: 9. The data belong to a study of CD8 T cells in ankylosing spondylitis. Findings and caveats of the study: What appeared characteristic of ankylosing spondylitis blood was a TCR beta motif of eight highly homologous variants. A number of the motif variants had already been described in reactive arthritis synovial fluid and blood.

The clonotype was recovered from a male donor with ankylosing spondylitis. Sequenced material: blood, either unsorted or a sorted T cell fraction (not recorded which). The chain is built from TRBV5-1 and TRBJ2-1; the match to TRBD2 covers 10 bases. The CDR3 region has the DNA TGCGCCAGCAGCCGGGGGTCTAGCGGGAGTTATGAGCAGTTCTTC. Translating it yields CASSRGSSGSYEQFF.